This TCR beta chain was sequenced during a study of blood T cell repertoires in COVID-19. CDR1 and CDR2 from the germline V gene are ENHRY and SYGVKD. J gave up 6 bases and V 5 bases, and 5 bases lay outside the gene matches. The CDR3 runs 15 residues. Authors' processing steps: Amplification with reference gene primers provided the estimates of nucleated cell counts. TCRdb's table, derived via immunoSEQ multiplex PCR, lists solely in-frame clones and lacks some. The D gene and trimming were derived from the DNA, and the V and J assignments and clone size from that table. The sample yields some 530,000 clones, 80% to 90% seen once.

The sample was peripheral blood. The chain links TRBV10-3 to TRBJ2-1; 12 bases map to TRBD2. This TCR came from a human donor in a cohort sampled during active COVID-19. The CDR3 sequence: CAISSLAGGSNEQFF. The DNA for the CDR3 is TGTGCCATCAGTTCCCTAGCGGGAGGGTCCAATGAGCAGTTCTTC.